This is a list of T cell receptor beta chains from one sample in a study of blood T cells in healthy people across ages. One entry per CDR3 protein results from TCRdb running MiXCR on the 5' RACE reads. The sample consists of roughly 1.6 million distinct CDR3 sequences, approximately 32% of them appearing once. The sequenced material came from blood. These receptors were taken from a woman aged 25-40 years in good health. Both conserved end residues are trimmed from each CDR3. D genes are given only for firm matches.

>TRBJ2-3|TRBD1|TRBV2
ASSGTGGFGDTQY
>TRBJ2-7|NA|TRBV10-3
AIMRDGSYEQY
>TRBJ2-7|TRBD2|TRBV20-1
SARDFRTSYEQY
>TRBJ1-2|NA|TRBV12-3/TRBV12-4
ASRLWGGANYGYT
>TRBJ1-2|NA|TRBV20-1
SARNSRELGGYT
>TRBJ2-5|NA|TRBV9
ASSVSASRAQETQY
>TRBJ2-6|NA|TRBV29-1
SVARAGANVLT
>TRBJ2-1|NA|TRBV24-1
ATSLSNNEQF
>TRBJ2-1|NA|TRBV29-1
SVESLRVWGPYYNEQF
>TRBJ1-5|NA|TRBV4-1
ASSQDWPGAQPQH
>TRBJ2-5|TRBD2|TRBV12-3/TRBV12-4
ASRLAGGPSETQY
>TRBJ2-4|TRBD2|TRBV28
ASIGTSGRVGKNIQY
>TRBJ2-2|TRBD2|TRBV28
ASSFLAGDGELF
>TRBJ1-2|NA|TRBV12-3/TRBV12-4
ASSPPIRAHGYT
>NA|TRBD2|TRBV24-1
ATSDSLGAGVETQY
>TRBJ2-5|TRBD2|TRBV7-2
ASNSRSGGLIQTQY
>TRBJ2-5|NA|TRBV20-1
SAPDYKETQY
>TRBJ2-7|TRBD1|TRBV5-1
ASSLEPRGSSYEQY
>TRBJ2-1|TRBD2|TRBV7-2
ASSLGAWTSLGEQF
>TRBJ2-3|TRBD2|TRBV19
ASSLRAGAIKTDTQY
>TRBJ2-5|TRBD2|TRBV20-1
SARFGGGARETQY
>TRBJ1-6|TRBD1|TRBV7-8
ASSGSTGDSPLH
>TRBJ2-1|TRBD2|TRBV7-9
ASSLTGTSGSFNEQF
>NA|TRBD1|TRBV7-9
ASSRTGHLYEQY
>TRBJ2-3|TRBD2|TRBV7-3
ASSLTPSGGVDTQY
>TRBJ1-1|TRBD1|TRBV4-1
ASSHMSGQGTTEAF
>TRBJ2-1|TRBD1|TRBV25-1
ASSDPPGQVGDEQF
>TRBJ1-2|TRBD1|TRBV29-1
SGGQGSGGYT
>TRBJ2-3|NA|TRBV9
ASNLGGGTDTQY
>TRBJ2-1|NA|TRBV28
AALGAGQFLGSYNEQF
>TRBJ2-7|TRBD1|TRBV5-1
ASSLRQGIHEQY
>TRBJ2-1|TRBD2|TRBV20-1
SASRSGGPRNEQF
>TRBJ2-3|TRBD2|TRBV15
AVRAGVAADTQY
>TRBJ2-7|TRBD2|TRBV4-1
ASSQAHLASGSYEQY
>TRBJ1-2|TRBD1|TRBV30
AWTGTGGFYGYT
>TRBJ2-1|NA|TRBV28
ASSLPGLGPNEQF
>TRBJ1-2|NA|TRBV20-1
SADYSNYGYT
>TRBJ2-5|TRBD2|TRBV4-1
ASSQTATSGGPKETQY
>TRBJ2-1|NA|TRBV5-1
ASSLDERRGEQF
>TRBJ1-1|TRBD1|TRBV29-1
SSGQGNTEAF